Listed below are T cell receptor beta chains from one sample, sequenced in a study of shared clonotypes between healthy human individuals. Produced via immunoSEQ multiplex PCR; TCRdb's table is partial and in-frame only. Of 1,400,000 or so clones in the sample, around 98.5% were seen once. The sequencing input was naive CD4+ T cells sorted from blood. All receptors derive from a man aged 25 to 45 in good health. CDR3s include the opening cysteine and the closing phenylalanine or tryptophan. D genes are given only for firm matches. Part of the rows lack a size; the others show once, few, many or a class for expanded clones.

V: TRBV18; J: TRBJ2-3; D: TRBD1; size: -; DNA: TGTGCCAGCTCACCACCCGGGACAGAGTACACAGATACGCAGTATTTT; CDR3: CASSPPGTEYTDTQYF
V: TRBV12-2; J: TRBJ1-5; D: -; size: -; DNA: TGTGCAAGTCGCTTAGCCCGGCGGATGGGCAATCAGCCTCAGCATTTT; CDR3: CASRLARRMGNQPQHF
V: TRBV18; J: TRBJ1-1; D: -; size: -; DNA: TGTGCCAGCTCACCACCGGTCCACACTGAAGCTTTCTTT; CDR3: CASSPPVHTEAFF
V: TRBV7-2; J: TRBJ1-1; D: -; size: -; DNA: TGTGCCAGCAGCCGAGGGGTGGAGAACACTGAAGCTTTCTTT; CDR3: CASSRGVENTEAFF
V: TRBV7-2; J: TRBJ2-1; D: -; size: -; DNA: TGTGCCAGCAGCTCGGGCCGGAGCTCCTACAATGAGCAGTTCTTC; CDR3: CASSSGRSSYNEQFF
V: TRBV4-1; J: TRBJ2-2; D: -; size: -; DNA: TGCGCCAGCAGCCAACATCCACAGGGAAACACCGGGGAGCTGTTTTTT; CDR3: CASSQHPQGNTGELFF
V: TRBV4-1; J: TRBJ2-1; D: TRBD2; size: -; DNA: TGCGCCAGCAGCCCCCGCGAAGGCGGGAGGGCCTACAATGAGCAGTTCTTC; CDR3: CASSPREGGRAYNEQFF
V: TRBV5-1; J: TRBJ2-3; D: TRBD2; size: -; DNA: TGCGCCAGCAACCCTAGCGGGAGGGTCACAGATACGCAGTATTTT; CDR3: CASNPSGRVTDTQYF
V: TRBV27; J: TRBJ1-1; D: -; size: -; DNA: TGTGCCAGCAGAGGAGTAAACGCTGAAGCTTTCTTT; CDR3: CASRGVNAEAFF
V: TRBV7-8; J: TRBJ2-7; D: -; size: -; DNA: TGTGCCAGCAGCTTTAGTGTTCGGAGCGACTTCAAGCAGTACTTC; CDR3: CASSFSVRSDFKQYF
V: TRBV4-1; J: TRBJ2-7; D: -; size: -; DNA: TGCGCCAGCAGCCAAGGCCTGGCCCCCTACGAGCAGTACTTC; CDR3: CASSQGLAPYEQYF
V: TRBV18; J: TRBJ1-6; D: TRBD1; size: -; DNA: TGTGCCAGCTCACCCCAAGGGGGCATAAGATCACCCCTCCACTTT; CDR3: CASSPQGGIRSPLHF
V: TRBV10-3; J: TRBJ1-1; D: TRBD1; size: -; DNA: TGTGCCATCAGTGACGACAGGGGCACTGAAGCTTTCTTT; CDR3: CAISDDRGTEAFF
V: TRBV7-9; J: TRBJ2-7; D: TRBD1; size: -; DNA: TGTGCCAGCAGCCCGACAGGGAGCTCCTACGAGCAGTACTTC; CDR3: CASSPTGSSYEQYF
V: TRBV6-1; J: TRBJ2-1; D: -; size: -; DNA: TGTGCCAGCAGTGGGTACGGACGGGGTGAGCAGTTCTTC; CDR3: CASSGYGRGEQFF
V: TRBV25-1; J: TRBJ1-1; D: TRBD1; size: -; DNA: TGTGCCAGCAGTCCGAGGGACAGAAGGGGCACTGAAGCTTTCTTT; CDR3: CASSPRDRRGTEAFF
V: TRBV4-3; J: TRBJ2-7; D: -; size: -; DNA: TGCGCCAGCAGCCAAGATCTATTGGGAGCACCGGGGGAGCAGTACTTC; CDR3: CASSQDLLGAPGEQYF
V: TRBV10-3; J: TRBJ1-1; D: -; size: -; DNA: TGTGCCACCAATTCCGACACCTTGAACACTGAAGCTTTCTTT; CDR3: CATNSDTLNTEAFF
V: TRBV27; J: TRBJ2-3; D: -; size: -; DNA: TGTGCCAGCAGCCCTATGCCCTTCACAGATACGCAGTATTTT; CDR3: CASSPMPFTDTQYF
V: TRBV15; J: TRBJ2-6; D: -; size: -; DNA: TGTGCCACCAGCGTGTGGATCGCCGGGGCCAACGTCCTGACTTTC; CDR3: CATSVWIAGANVLTF
V: TRBV5-4; J: TRBJ1-2; D: -; size: -; DNA: TGTGCCAGCAGCCGGCTATATGGCTACACCTTC; CDR3: CASSRLYGYTF
V: TRBV5-1; J: TRBJ2-5; D: -; size: -; DNA: TGCGCCAGCAGCTCCGACTCCTGGGAGACCCAGTACTTC; CDR3: CASSSDSWETQYF
V: TRBV11-2; J: TRBJ1-1; D: TRBD1; size: -; DNA: TGTGCCAGCAGCTTAAGACCCGGGACAGCGCTAGAGAACACTGAAGCTTTCTTT; CDR3: CASSLRPGTALENTEAFF
V: TRBV7-6; J: TRBJ2-2; D: TRBD2; size: -; DNA: TGTGCCAGCAGCCTCTTGGGAAGGGGACTAGCGGGAGGGGAGCTGTTTTTT; CDR3: CASSLLGRGLAGGELFF
V: TRBV25-1; J: TRBJ2-5; D: TRBD1; size: -; DNA: TGTGCCAGCAGTGACCCCAGACAGGGCGTAAGTGGGACCCAGTACTTC; CDR3: CASSDPRQGVSGTQYF
V: TRBV7-9; J: TRBJ2-1; D: -; size: -; DNA: TGTGCCAGCAGCCCCACCGGGACTGCCTCCTACAATGAGCAGTTCTTC; CDR3: CASSPTGTASYNEQFF
V: TRBV29-1; J: TRBJ1-2; D: -; size: -; DNA: TGCAGCGTGACCGGGGGTGGGCTGGATGGCTACACCTTC; CDR3: CSVTGGGLDGYTF
V: TRBV19; J: TRBJ1-5; D: -; size: -; DNA: TGTGCCAGTAGTATTGGGGACACAAATCAGCCCCAGCATTTT; CDR3: CASSIGDTNQPQHF
V: TRBV23-1; J: TRBJ2-7; D: -; size: once; DNA: TGCGCCAGCAGTCAATGGTACGGGACGAGCTCCTACGAGCAGTACTTC; CDR3: CASSQWYGTSSYEQYF
V: TRBV7-2; J: TRBJ1-2; D: -; size: -; DNA: TGTGCCAGCAGCTTAGTAAGCCAGGGAGACTATGGCTACACCTTC; CDR3: CASSLVSQGDYGYTF
V: TRBV7-8; J: TRBJ1-4; D: -; size: -; DNA: TGTGCCAGCAGCTTAATTGTGTCGGAAAAACTGTTTTTT; CDR3: CASSLIVSEKLFF
V: TRBV9; J: TRBJ2-7; D: TRBD1; size: -; DNA: TGTGCCAGCGCAGGGGGCGACAGCGTCGACGAGCAGTACTTC; CDR3: CASAGGDSVDEQYF
V: TRBV5-4; J: TRBJ2-1; D: -; size: -; DNA: TGTGCCAGCAGCTTACAGGGTTCCTACAATGAGCAGTTCTTC; CDR3: CASSLQGSYNEQFF
V: TRBV5-5; J: TRBJ1-4; D: TRBD1; size: once; DNA: TGTGCCAGCAGCTCGACAGGGGCTAATGAAAAACTGTTTTTT; CDR3: CASSSTGANEKLFF
V: TRBV10-3; J: TRBJ1-4; D: -; size: -; DNA: TGTGCCATCAGTGAGTCCGGAGGTTCACGAAAACTGTTTTTT; CDR3: CAISESGGSRKLFF
V: TRBV9; J: TRBJ2-1; D: TRBD2; size: -; DNA: TGTGCCAGCAGCGTGGGACTAGCGTTAAATGTCCATGAGCAGTTCTTC; CDR3: CASSVGLALNVHEQFF
V: TRBV9; J: TRBJ2-7; D: TRBD1; size: -; DNA: TGTGCCAGCAGCCCCTCGACCGGGACAGCCGTCTCCGAGCAGTACTTC; CDR3: CASSPSTGTAVSEQYF
V: TRBV7-6; J: TRBJ1-1; D: -; size: -; DNA: TGTGCCAGCAGCTTAGGGAGGGCGAACACTGAAGCTTTCTTT; CDR3: CASSLGRANTEAFF
V: TRBV19; J: TRBJ2-3; D: TRBD2; size: once; DNA: TGTGCCAGTAGTGACCTAGCGGGAGTGGCGGATACGCAGTATTTT; CDR3: CASSDLAGVADTQYF
V: TRBV5-1; J: TRBJ2-7; D: -; size: -; DNA: TGCGCCAGCAGCTTAGATTTGTCCTACGAGCAGTACTTC; CDR3: CASSLDLSYEQYF
V: TRBV9; J: TRBJ2-5; D: TRBD2; size: once; DNA: TGTGCCAGCAGCCCCTCGGGCGGGAGGGGAGAGACCCAGTACTTC; CDR3: CASSPSGGRGETQYF
V: TRBV6-1; J: TRBJ2-2; D: TRBD2; size: -; DNA: TGTGCCAGCAGTGAAGGACTAGCGGGGGCGTCGAACACCGGGGAGCTGTTTTTT; CDR3: CASSEGLAGASNTGELFF
V: TRBV4-2; J: TRBJ2-1; D: -; size: -; DNA: TGTGCCAGCAGCCAAGATAACACTATCGGTGAGCAGTTCTTC; CDR3: CASSQDNTIGEQFF
V: TRBV28; J: TRBJ2-1; D: TRBD2; size: once; DNA: TGTGCCAGCAGTTCCAGGACTAGTTTGGGGAATGAGCAGTTCTTC; CDR3: CASSSRTSLGNEQFF
V: TRBV18; J: TRBJ2-2; D: -; size: once; DNA: TGTGCCAGCTCACCACGGACGGGGGACGGGGAGCTGTTTTTT; CDR3: CASSPRTGDGELFF
V: TRBV4-3; J: TRBJ2-5; D: -; size: -; DNA: TGCGCCAGCAGCCAAGGAGCAGTAAGCAGGACGACCCCGGGGACCCAGTACTTC; CDR3: CASSQGAVSRTTPGTQYF